This T cell receptor (beta chain) derives from a study of T cells and Merkel cell carcinoma outcomes. Study observations and caveats: Repertoire plus T-cell density reportedly predicted Merkel cell carcinoma outcomes.

The method was immunoSEQ multiplex PCR; TCRdb's version includes in-frame clones alone and lacks a portion of them. The data hold 250 to 350 clones, with about 86% observed a single time. Regarding this clone: The antigen is not known.

Sequenced: tumor tissue from Merkel cell carcinoma. The clonotype comes from a human donor with Merkel cell carcinoma. Some clones in this sample may be carry-over from other donors' samples.

The CDR3 sequence is CASSLGAEGLADTQYF. The CDR3 bases are TGTGCCAGCAGCTTGGGAGCGGAAGGACTGGCAGATACGCAGTATTTT. The chain recombines TRBV5-4 with TRBJ2-3, with a possible D match to TRBD2 (5 bases). The V gene's germline CDR1 is SGHNT and CDR2 YYREEE (reference sequence). The CDR3 is made up of 16 amino acids. V gave up 0 bases and J gave up 4 bases, with 15 bases separating them.